These T cell receptor beta chains were read from a single sample in a study of blood T cell repertoires in COVID-19. Profiling relied on immunoSEQ multiplex PCR, and the TCRdb table lists in-frame clones only, not all of them. The sample includes approximately 130,000 clones, around 78% seen only once; the top ten take approximately 11%. The material sequenced was peripheral blood. These receptors were taken from a human donor in a cohort sampled during active COVID-19. Each CDR3 is given with its conserved first and last residue. D genes are given only for firm matches. Only part of the rows carry a size: once, few, many, or a class if the clone is expanded.

clone_size	v_call	d_call	j_call	cdr3_nt	cdr3_aa
.	TRBV6-6	.	TRBJ1-6	TGTGCCAGCAGACCCCGACATGATTCACCCCTCCACTTT	CASRPRHDSPLHF
.	TRBV19	.	TRBJ2-5	TGTGCCAGTAGTTCCCTCGACGGAGAAGAGACCCAGTACTTC	CASSSLDGEETQYF
.	TRBV11-2	TRBD1	TRBJ1-1	TGTGCCAGCAGCTTCCTCCCGGGACAGTTTAGTGAAGCTTTCTTT	CASSFLPGQFSEAFF
.	TRBV2	TRBD2	TRBJ2-5	TGTGCCAGCCGTACTGGACTAGCGGGAGAGACCCAGTACTTC	CASRTGLAGETQYF
.	TRBV6-5	.	TRBJ1-1	TGTGCCAGCATGGGGAGTTTTGTGGACACTGAAGCTTTCTTT	CASMGSFVDTEAFF
once	TRBV7-8	.	TRBJ2-7	TGTGCCAGCAGCACTACAGGGTACGGGCAGTACTTC	CASSTTGYGQYF
.	TRBV18	.	TRBJ2-3	TGTGCCAGCTCCGGACTTATCCCTAGCACAGATACGCAGTATTTT	CASSGLIPSTDTQYF
once	TRBV5-4	.	TRBJ2-7	TGTGCCAGCAGCCTGGACAGACCTTACGAGCAGTACTTC	CASSLDRPYEQYF
.	TRBV6-5	TRBD1	TRBJ1-1	TGTGCCAGCAGTTACCGGGACAGGGGAAGGGGTCCTGAAGCTTTCTTT	CASSYRDRGRGPEAFF
.	TRBV15	.	TRBJ2-3	TGTGCCACCAGCAGAGGGACTTCTCCTAGCACAGATACGCAGTATTTT	CATSRGTSPSTDTQYF
.	TRBV14	.	TRBJ2-5	TGTGCCAGCAGCCAGTTACCCGGGGTGGAGACCCAGTACTTC	CASSQLPGVETQYF
.	TRBV3-1/TRBV3-2	.	TRBJ1-6	TGTGCCAGCAGCCTCGGGAGGGGTATGTCACCCCTCCACTTT	CASSLGRGMSPLHF
once	TRBV18	.	TRBJ1-4	TGTGCCAGCTCACTGCAACAAGAAAAACTGTTTTTT	CASSLQQEKLFF
few	TRBV6-5	.	TRBJ2-1	TGTGCCAGCAACTTTGGGGGCGCTGAGCAGTTCTTC	CASNFGGAEQFF
few	TRBV7-9	TRBD2	TRBJ2-2	TGTGCCCACGGACTAGCGGGGGGGAACACCGGGGAGCTGTTTTTT	CAHGLAGGNTGELFF
.	TRBV19	.	TRBJ1-3	TGTGCCAGTAGTGCCGGGACTGCCGTCTCTGGAAACACCATATATTTT	CASSAGTAVSGNTIYF
.	TRBV2	TRBD1	TRBJ2-5	TGTGCCAGCAGTCCCTGGGACAGAGAAGAGACCCAGTACTTC	CASSPWDREETQYF
.	TRBV3-1/TRBV3-2	TRBD2	TRBJ2-3	TGTGCCAGCAGCCATGCGCGAGGAGCGGGGAGCACAGATACGCAGTATTTT	CASSHARGAGSTDTQYF
.	TRBV5-1	.	TRBJ1-5	TGCGCCAGCAGCCCCTATAGCAATCAGCCCCAGCATTTT	CASSPYSNQPQHF
.	TRBV27	.	TRBJ1-4	TGTGCCAGCAGTCCCCTCGGGGGGTTTGCAACTAATGAAAAACTGTTTTTT	CASSPLGGFATNEKLFF
.	TRBV19	.	TRBJ1-1	TGTGCCAGCCGGGAACGGCCACTGAACACTGAAGCTTTCTTT	CASRERPLNTEAFF
.	TRBV2	.	TRBJ1-2	TGTGCCAGCAGTGACCCCGCATGGGCGATTAACTATGGCTACACCTTC	CASSDPAWAINYGYTF
.	TRBV7-9	.	TRBJ1-2	TGTGCCAGCAGCTATGGGACTGGAGAAGGCTACACCTTC	CASSYGTGEGYTF
.	TRBV6-6	TRBD1	TRBJ2-3	TGTGCCAGCAGTTCGGGACAGCCAGATACGCAGTATTTT	CASSSGQPDTQYF
.	TRBV2	TRBD1	TRBJ2-7	TGTGCCAGCAGTAAACGACAGGGGGGCTACGAGCAGTACTTC	CASSKRQGGYEQYF
.	TRBV19	.	TRBJ2-2	TGTGCCAGTAGTATAATTTCCACAGGGCGCCCCGGGGAGCTGTTTTTT	CASSIISTGRPGELFF
few	TRBV5-1	TRBD1	TRBJ1-1	TGCGCCAGCCAGGCGAGAACAGGGGGCGGGGTAGGCACTGAAGCTTTCTTT	CASQARTGGGVGTEAFF
few	TRBV5-5	.	TRBJ2-7	TGTGCCAGCAGCTCCTCCGGGGGCTCCTACGAGCAGTACTTC	CASSSSGGSYEQYF
.	TRBV3-1/TRBV3-2	.	TRBJ2-7	TGTGCCAGCAGCCGCCAGCGTTCTCTAGGCGAGCAGTACTTC	CASSRQRSLGEQYF
.	TRBV19	.	TRBJ1-1	TGTGCCAGTAGGACCTCAGGGGCTGGGAACACTGAAGCTTTCTTT	CASRTSGAGNTEAFF
.	TRBV7-6	.	TRBJ1-5	TGTGCCAGCAGGGTTGAGGCTGAGAGCAATCAGCCCCAGCATTTT	CASRVEAESNQPQHF
.	TRBV2	.	TRBJ1-1	TGTGCCAGCAGTGAAGGGATCAGGGGAGTAGAGAACACTGAAGCTTTCTTT	CASSEGIRGVENTEAFF
.	TRBV5-1	.	TRBJ1-2	TGCGCCAGCAGCTTGGGCAGGGAGGCTGATGGCTACACCTTC	CASSLGREADGYTF
.	TRBV10-3	TRBD1	TRBJ1-2	TGTGCCATCAGTGAGGGGCAGGGGGCGTTCTATGGCTACACCTTC	CAISEGQGAFYGYTF
.	TRBV6-5	.	TRBJ1-5	TGTGCCAGCAGCAGAACAGGGAACCAGCCCCAGCATTTT	CASSRTGNQPQHF
.	TRBV29-1	.	TRBJ1-5	TGCAGCGTTCAGTCTTATAGCAATCAGCCCCAGCATTTT	CSVQSYSNQPQHF
.	TRBV5-4	.	TRBJ1-5	TGTGCCAGCAGCTTTGACAGGCCTTATTACTATAGCAATCAGCCCCAGCATTTT	CASSFDRPYYYSNQPQHF
.	TRBV5-1	.	TRBJ1-6	TGCGCCAGCAGCTTGGCAGGGCCCTATAATTCACCCCTCCACTTT	CASSLAGPYNSPLHF
.	TRBV27	.	TRBJ2-3	TGTGCCAGCAGCGGAGACGGCTACACAGATACGCAGTATTTT	CASSGDGYTDTQYF
once	TRBV2	TRBD1	TRBJ1-6	TGTGCCAGCACCCCGGGACAGGGCGCACCCCTCCACTTT	CASTPGQGAPLHF
.	TRBV7-9	TRBD1	TRBJ1-5	TGTGCCAGCAGCGACGAGGGCAGGGGGAATCAGCCCCAGCATTTT	CASSDEGRGNQPQHF
.	TRBV6-1	.	TRBJ2-7	TGTGCCAGCAGTGAAGCGCTCCAGGGGACCTACGAGCAGTACTTC	CASSEALQGTYEQYF
.	TRBV9	.	TRBJ1-2	TGTGCCAGCAGCGTAGATTACGGTCGGGACTACACCTTC	CASSVDYGRDYTF
.	TRBV6-5	.	TRBJ2-5	TGTGCCAGCAGCGGTAATCCCCAAGAGACCCAGTACTTC	CASSGNPQETQYF
.	TRBV6-5	.	TRBJ2-7	TGTGCCAGCAGTTACGGCCGCCCTGTCAACTCCTACGAGCAGTACTTC	CASSYGRPVNSYEQYF
.	TRBV2	.	TRBJ2-5	TGTGCCAGCAGTGAGAACGGGGAGACCCAGTACTTC	CASSENGETQYF
.	TRBV6-5	TRBD1	TRBJ2-3	TGTGCCAGCGTCTCCGGGACAGCTAGCACAGATACGCAGTATTTT	CASVSGTASTDTQYF
.	TRBV19	TRBD1	TRBJ1-2	TGTGCCAGTAGTCCATGGACAGGGGTGGATGGCTACACCTTC	CASSPWTGVDGYTF
.	TRBV3-1/TRBV3-2	TRBD2	TRBJ2-5	TGTGCCAGCAGCCAAAGGGCGGGGGGGCCAGAGACCCAGTACTTC	CASSQRAGGPETQYF
few	TRBV4-1	.	TRBJ1-4	TGCGCCAGCAGCCAAGATCCGTCCGTCACAGGACGTGAAAAACTGTTTTTT	CASSQDPSVTGREKLFF
.	TRBV3-1/TRBV3-2	TRBD2	TRBJ2-7	TGTGCCAGCAGCTCCCGGACTAGCATCGGCGAGCAGTACTTC	CASSSRTSIGEQYF
.	TRBV6-2/TRBV6-3	TRBD1	TRBJ1-4	TGTGCCAGCAGTACCAGGGGACAGGGGGCGGTAAAACTGTTTTTT	CASSTRGQGAVKLFF
.	TRBV19	.	TRBJ1-4	TGTGCCAGTAGTATCGGGGTGGAAAAACTGTTTTTT	CASSIGVEKLFF
.	TRBV5-1	TRBD2	TRBJ2-1	TGCGCCAGCAGCGGCCTACTTGGGGCTAGCGGGGGAAATGAGCAGTTCTTC	CASSGLLGASGGNEQFF
once	TRBV6-5	.	TRBJ2-3	TGTGCCAGCAGTTACACTGCGGTCGGAGATACGCAGTATTTT	CASSYTAVGDTQYF
once	TRBV24-1	.	TRBJ1-4	TGTGCCACCAGTGATTTGGGGATCCCTAGAGGGGAAAAACTGTTTTTT	CATSDLGIPRGEKLFF
.	TRBV18	.	TRBJ2-5	TGTGCCAGCTCCCGCGGACAATTACAAGAGACCCAGTACTTC	CASSRGQLQETQYF
.	TRBV15	.	TRBJ1-1	TGTGCCACCAGCAGAGGACAGAACACTGAAGCTTTCTTT	CATSRGQNTEAFF
.	TRBV19	TRBD1	TRBJ2-7	TGTGCCAGTAGTATAGGGCAGGGGGACTACGAGCAGTACTTC	CASSIGQGDYEQYF
.	TRBV19	TRBD1	TRBJ1-2	TGTGCCAGTGCTAGACAGGGGGCGATTCCTACCTATGGCTACACCTTC	CASARQGAIPTYGYTF